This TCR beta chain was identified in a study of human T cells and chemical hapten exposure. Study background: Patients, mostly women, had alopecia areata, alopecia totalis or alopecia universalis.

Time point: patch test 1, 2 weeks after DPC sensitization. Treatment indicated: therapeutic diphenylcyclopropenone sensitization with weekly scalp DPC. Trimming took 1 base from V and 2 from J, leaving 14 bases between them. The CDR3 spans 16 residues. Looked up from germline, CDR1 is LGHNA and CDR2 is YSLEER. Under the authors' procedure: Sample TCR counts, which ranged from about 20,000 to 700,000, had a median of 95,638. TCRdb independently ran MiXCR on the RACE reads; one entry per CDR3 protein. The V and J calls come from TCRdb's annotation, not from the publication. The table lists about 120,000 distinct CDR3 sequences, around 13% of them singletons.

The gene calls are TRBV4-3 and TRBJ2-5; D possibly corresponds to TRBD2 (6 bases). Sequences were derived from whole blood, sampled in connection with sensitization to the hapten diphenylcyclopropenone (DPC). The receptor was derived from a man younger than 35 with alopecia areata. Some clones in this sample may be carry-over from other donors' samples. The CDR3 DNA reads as TGCGCCAGCAGCCAAGGTGCGGACGGGACTCAAGAGACCCAGTACTTC. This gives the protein CASSQGADGTQETQYF.